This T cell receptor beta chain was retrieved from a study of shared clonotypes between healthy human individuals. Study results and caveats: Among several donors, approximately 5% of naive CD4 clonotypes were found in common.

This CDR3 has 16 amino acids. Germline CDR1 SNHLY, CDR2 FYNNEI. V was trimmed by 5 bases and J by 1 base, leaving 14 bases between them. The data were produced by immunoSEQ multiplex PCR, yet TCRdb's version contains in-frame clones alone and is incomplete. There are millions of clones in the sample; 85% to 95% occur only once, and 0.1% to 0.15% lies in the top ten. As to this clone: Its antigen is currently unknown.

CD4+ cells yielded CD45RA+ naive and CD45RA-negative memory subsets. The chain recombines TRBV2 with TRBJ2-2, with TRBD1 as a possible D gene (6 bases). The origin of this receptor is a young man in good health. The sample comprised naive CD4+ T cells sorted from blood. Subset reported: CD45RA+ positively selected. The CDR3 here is CASSPSSQGNTGELFF. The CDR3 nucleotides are TGTGCCAGCAGTCCCTCTTCACAGGGGAACACCGGGGAGCTGTTTTTT.